The 3 T cell receptor beta chains below come from one sample, sequenced in a study of OX40 agonist ivuxolimab in advanced cancers. Sequencing was performed with immunoSEQ multiplex PCR; in TCRdb, only in-frame clones are kept and a portion is missing. The sample consists of 55,000 to 70,000 clones, around 90% of them appearing once. The source material was CD4+ or CD8+ T cells sorted from blood, sampled in a trial of the OX40 agonist ivuxolimab. These TCRs come from an adult with an advanced solid tumor such as melanoma, head and neck, liver or kidney cancer.

V and J are TRBV5-6 and TRBJ2-6, with D uncertain. Trimming took off 4 bases at V and 0 bases at J, with 5 bases between the two ends. This CDR3 region has 14 residues. Germline CDR1 is SGHDT and CDR2 is YYEEEE. The chain's CDR3 is CASSRPSGANVLTF. The CDR3 nucleotides read TGTGCCAGCAGCCGCCCCTCTGGGGCCAACGTCCTGACTTTC.

This clone occurred once. The chain recombines TRBV2 with TRBJ2-3, with 10 bases aligning to TRBD1. CDR1 SNHLY and CDR2 FYNNEI come from the germline V gene. V lost 6 bases, J lost 4 bases, and 10 bases stayed unmatched. CDR3 length: 16 amino acids. CDR3 bases: TGTGCCAGCAGGGGGCAGACAGGGGGCTGGTCAGATACGCAGTATTTT. Translating it yields CASRGQTGGWSDTQYF.

The chain carries TRBV6-5 and TRBJ2-1, with a tentative D call TRBD2 (5 bases). Germline CDR1 MNHEY, CDR2 SVGAGI. The V end was cut by 0 bases, the J end by 9 bases, with 9 bases between. The CDR3 spans 13 residues. The CDR3 coding sequence is TGTGCCAGCAGTTACTCGAGGGCTTCTGAGCAGTTCTTC. Protein product: CASSYSRASEQFF.